This TCR beta chain was identified during a study of blood T cell repertoires in COVID-19 (dated by TCRdb to 2019 to 2021). Turning to the overall study: Collaborator samples came from the United States, Italy and Spain and covered acute and convalescent phases of COVID-19. The material from the prospective study consisted of cDNA or gDNA derived from T cells, B-cell-depleted T cells, or PBMCs. Deeply sampled blood TCRbeta repertoires from subjects exposed to, actively infected with, or recovered from COVID-19 were included in the dataset. The repertoires were released in a freely available public database intended as a resource for research on the immune response to SARS-CoV-2. Samples were obtained from the ongoing ImmuneRACE study (first 160 participants) and from 950 to 1,500 subjects provided by 6 global collaborators. The sample metadata nearly always contained a de-identified subject ID, COVID-19 status, age in years and sex. Where available, HLA class I and class II types were obtained from metadata supplied by the sample provider rather than from assay-based typing. The study at large found these results: Clinical and demographic metadata were provided uncurated, with the amount varying by source and participant.

On this clone: Its cognate antigen has yet to be identified. The sample holds no much larger clone one base away, and base qualities are not on file.

Enrolling through a virtual design, the prospective study's participants ranged in age from roughly 18 to 95 years and lived across roughly 24 United States geographic areas. Cohort assignment in the prospective study relied on participant-reported clinical history from a screening survey and a study questionnaire. For ImmuneRACE Cohort 3, a participant was defined as recovered based on two consecutive negative NP/OP PCR tests, clearance by a healthcare professional, or resolution of symptoms. Each participant in the prospective study had whole blood, serum and a nasopharyngeal or oropharyngeal swab collected by mobile phlebotomists. Participants in the prospective study had the option to provide additional blood draws and questionnaires over an approximately 2-month period. Before DNA extraction, blood samples from the prospective study were shipped at room temperature or frozen. TCRbeta CDR3 regions were amplified from genomic DNA by means of the immunoSEQ Assay, a bias-controlled multiplex PCR. In the source study's methods: Nucleated cell counts per sample were estimated from amplification of reference gene primers within the assay. Sequence reads were collapsed and filtered to measure the absolute abundance of every unique TCRbeta CDR3 rearrangement. For each sample, productive Simpson clonality was calculated by taking the square root of Simpson's diversity index across productive rearrangements. Entries here come from immuneACCESS through TCRdb and include only in-frame sequences with V and J called. Some clones fail to appear in such tables; in the studies checked, an unresolved V gene covers under half of the shortfall, and the cause of the remainder is unknown. D and trimming were read from the DNA, whereas the V and J calls and clone size are those reported in that table. The sample records more than 300,000 clones, 65% to 90% of which are singletons. About 10% of the sample is taken by the ten largest.

Sequenced: PBMCs or T cells enriched from blood (not recorded which). This TCR was sampled from a woman in her late teens or twenties who had recovered from COVID-19.

The CDR3 protein: CASRIQGQYGYTF. The nucleotide sequence is given as TGTGCCAGCAGAATACAGGGTCAATATGGCTACACCTTC. The V and J segments used are TRBV7-9 and TRBJ1-2; possibly the D gene is TRBD1, per 6 matching bases. CDR1 SEHNR and CDR2 FQNEAQ are derived from the germline V gene (reference sequence). The V and J ends are trimmed by 6 bases and 5 bases, leaving 13 bases between them. The CDR3, from cysteine to phenylalanine, totals 13 residues. The sequence is cut down to CDR3 DNA, 39 bases in frame from base 1. Extended through the reference TRBV7-9 and TRBJ1-2 proteins, this CDR3 yields the full variable domain: DTGVSQNPRHKITKRGQNVTFRCDPISEHNRLYWYRQTLGQGPEFLTYFQNEAQLEKSRLLSDRFSAERPKGSFSTLEIQRTEQGDSAMYLCASRIQGQYGYTFGSGTRLTVV.